This entry features one T cell receptor (beta chain) sequence. The data belong to a study of blood T cell repertoires in COVID-19. Looking at the study overall: Collection of acute and convalescent COVID-19 samples took place in the United States, Italy and Spain. The cDNA or gDNA used as material had been derived from T cells, B-cell-depleted T cells, or PBMCs.

Source study methods: Researchers report that nucleated cell counts were estimated from reference gene primer amplification. The assay was immunoSEQ multiplex PCR, and TCRdb's table has in-frame clones only and misses some. V and J calls and clone size are given by that table; D and trimming were obtained from the DNA. The sample consists of about 200,000 clones, 89% of them appearing once. Deletions cut 0 bases from V and 1 base from J, with 6 bases between. Germline assignment: CDR1 SGHAT and CDR2 FQNNGV. This CDR3 is built from 14 residues. The sequence came from a man in his fifties or sixties who had recovered from COVID-19. The rearrangement links TRBV11-2 to TRBJ2-5, with D tentatively TRBD1 (5 bases). Sequencing was carried out using peripheral blood. The CDR3 spells CASSLERGQETQYF. Written as DNA, the CDR3 is TGTGCCAGCAGCTTAGAAAGGGGCCAAGAGACCCAGTACTTC.